The next 4 T cell receptor beta chains were all read from a single sample in a study of read filtering for tumor transcriptome and immune sequencing. From around 440 ng of RNA, a library with molecular barcoded alpha/delta and beta/gamma adaptors was made. TCRdb recomputed calls from the reads with MiXCR, one row per CDR3 protein. The sample lists some 130,000 distinct CDR3 sequences, 10% to 15% seen once, with around 10% in the top ten. The sequencing input was a population of CD138-negative cells sorted from bone marrow. The receptor source for this set is a donor aged 40 or over with multiple myeloma.

This clonotype has a count of ten or more. The chain uses TRBV28 and TRBJ2-3, with D perhaps assigned TRBD1 or TRBD2 (5 bases each). The CDR3 totals 14 residues. Trimming shortened V by 9 bases and J by 1 base, and 14 bases separated the two germline ends. Germline V gives CDR1 MDHEN, CDR2 SYDVKM. The CDR3 spells CASTGDLGTDTQYF. The DNA of the CDR3 is TGTGCCAGTACCGGGGACCTTGGCACAGATACGCAGTATTTT.

This clonotype was observed many times. The chain is built from TRBV20-1 and TRBJ2-7; D remains unclear. Deletions cut 3 bases from V and 1 base from J, with 10 bases between. The germline CDR1 and CDR2 sequences are DFQATT and SNEGSKA (reference sequence). CDR3 size: 13 residues. The CDR3, as DNA: TGCAGTGCTAGTGATACCGGTTCCTACGAGCAGTACTTC. It yields the protein CSASDTGSYEQYF.

This clonotype was counted only a few times. This chain's CDR3 is CASSVEANTGELFF. The CDR3 DNA follows: TGTGCCAGCAGTGTGGAGGCCAACACCGGGGAGCTGTTTTTT. The J gene is TRBJ2-2, the V gene TRBV6-1; tentative D call: TRBD2 (5 bases). The CDR3 is 14 amino acids. Per germline, CDR1 MNHNS and CDR2 SASEGT. V lost 4 bases, J lost 2 bases, and 8 bases lay in between.

The table lists this clonotype with many counts. V and J are TRBV7-2 and TRBJ2-2; no clear D. V shed 1 base and J shed 3 bases, with 6 bases lying between them. The germline V gene encodes CDR1 SGHTA and CDR2 FQGNSA. This CDR3 is 14 amino acids long. As DNA, the CDR3 is TGTGCCAGCAGCTTAGGTGCCTACACCGGGGAGCTGTTTTTT. Its translation: CASSLGAYTGELFF. Variable domain in full (rest from reference TRBV7-2 and TRBJ2-2): GAGVSQSPSNKVTEKGKDVELRCDPISGHTALYWYRQSLGQGLEFLIYFQGNSAPDKSGLPSDRFSAERTGGSVSTLTIQRTQQEDSAVYLCASSLGAYTGELFFGEGSRLTVL.